A selection of T cell receptor beta chains follows, all from one sample in a study of monozygotic twins with inflammatory bowel disease. TCRdb derives one entry per CDR3 protein from the 5' RACE reads, leaving out DNA. The sample spans approximately 330,000 distinct CDR3 sequences; the ten largest clones claim approximately 2%. The material sequenced was blood. The source of these receptors is a human donor with ulcerative colitis or Crohn's disease, or a healthy co-twin of an affected twin (not recorded which). CDR3s include the opening cysteine and the closing phenylalanine or tryptophan. Fields, in order: J gene, V gene, CDR3 protein.

J gene: TRBJ2-6
V gene: TRBV5-1
CDR3 protein: CASSLSLGAGANVLTF

J gene: TRBJ2-3
V gene: TRBV3-1
CDR3 protein: CASSLLTITDTQYF

J gene: TRBJ2-1
V gene: TRBV5-1
CDR3 protein: CASSLGSSGGYYNEQFF

J gene: TRBJ1-1
V gene: TRBV20-1
CDR3 protein: CSAPRTTEAFF

J gene: TRBJ2-1
V gene: TRBV4-2
CDR3 protein: CASSQDPGQINEQFF

J gene: TRBJ2-7
V gene: TRBV28
CDR3 protein: CASRGGATSSYEQYF

J gene: TRBJ2-2
V gene: TRBV4-3
CDR3 protein: CASSRSRGREGTGELFF

J gene: TRBJ1-5
V gene: TRBV11-2
CDR3 protein: CASSSDRGDNQPQHF

J gene: TRBJ2-3
V gene: TRBV7-2
CDR3 protein: CAKAMTGPTDTQYF

J gene: TRBJ1-1
V gene: TRBV5-5
CDR3 protein: CASRPRVAATEAFF

J gene: TRBJ1-1
V gene: TRBV14
CDR3 protein: CASSRGGGTFTEAFF

J gene: TRBJ1-1
V gene: TRBV15
CDR3 protein: CATSDLGTEAFF

J gene: TRBJ1-2
V gene: TRBV7-2
CDR3 protein: CASSFPPGGSYGYTF

J gene: TRBJ2-7
V gene: TRBV25-1
CDR3 protein: CATSVDRAYEQYF

J gene: TRBJ2-7
V gene: TRBV27
CDR3 protein: CASSLPGTSTVPKIYEQYF

J gene: TRBJ1-1
V gene: TRBV20-1
CDR3 protein: CSARDSAGTRNTEAFF

J gene: TRBJ2-5
V gene: TRBV5-1
CDR3 protein: CASSFAFAGRETQYF

J gene: TRBJ2-5
V gene: TRBV20-1
CDR3 protein: CSVRSAETQYF

J gene: TRBJ2-5
V gene: TRBV5-1
CDR3 protein: CASSLGTETQYF

J gene: TRBJ1-1
V gene: TRBV4-3
CDR3 protein: CASSQVIGSDSEAFF

J gene: TRBJ2-7
V gene: TRBV5-6
CDR3 protein: CASSLGGVTSYEQYF

J gene: TRBJ2-1
V gene: TRBV21-1
CDR3 protein: CASSTQDRGPLNEQFF

J gene: TRBJ2-5
V gene: TRBV12-3/TRBV12-4
CDR3 protein: CASRYGTSGAGTQYF

J gene: TRBJ1-6
V gene: TRBV30
CDR3 protein: CAWSVRSGDSPLHF

J gene: TRBJ1-5
V gene: TRBV7-2
CDR3 protein: CASSLAGGDQPQHF

J gene: TRBJ2-3
V gene: TRBV5-1
CDR3 protein: CASSSGLVGSDTQYF

J gene: TRBJ1-2
V gene: TRBV27
CDR3 protein: CASRSRGSNYGYTF

J gene: TRBJ2-5
V gene: TRBV6-5
CDR3 protein: CASSSSGGSETQYF

J gene: TRBJ2-3
V gene: TRBV7-9
CDR3 protein: CASSYRGRTDTQYF

J gene: TRBJ1-2
V gene: TRBV7-2
CDR3 protein: CASSQQQGAYGYTF

J gene: TRBJ2-1
V gene: TRBV20-1
CDR3 protein: CSLRGTEYNEQFF

J gene: TRBJ2-7
V gene: TRBV6-2/TRBV6-3
CDR3 protein: CASSYGRYEQYF

J gene: TRBJ1-3
V gene: TRBV18
CDR3 protein: CASSPLDRGSGNTIYF

J gene: TRBJ1-2
V gene: TRBV7-9
CDR3 protein: CASSFGRTNYGYTF

J gene: TRBJ2-2
V gene: TRBV19
CDR3 protein: CASGYRDRGNTGELFF

J gene: TRBJ1-2
V gene: TRBV20-1
CDR3 protein: CSAQPGNRPTFYGYTF

J gene: TRBJ2-3
V gene: TRBV29-1
CDR3 protein: CSQVGTDTQYF

J gene: TRBJ2-1
V gene: TRBV19
CDR3 protein: CASSMVGKSYNEQFF

J gene: TRBJ1-6
V gene: TRBV4-3
CDR3 protein: CASSQAILGQLQISALHF

J gene: TRBJ1-2
V gene: TRBV13
CDR3 protein: CASSLGLGNPTYGYTF

J gene: TRBJ2-7
V gene: TRBV6-5
CDR3 protein: CASSYSGTGGFEQYF

J gene: TRBJ2-5
V gene: TRBV6-6
CDR3 protein: CASSYRGGETQYF

J gene: TRBJ1-1
V gene: TRBV7-9
CDR3 protein: CASSQPGVGLNTEAFF

J gene: TRBJ2-6
V gene: TRBV5-6
CDR3 protein: CASSGGTGRKTGANVLTF

J gene: TRBJ2-2
V gene: TRBV5-1
CDR3 protein: CASSSPSVTGELFF

J gene: TRBJ2-7
V gene: TRBV28
CDR3 protein: CASSPPGTMSPYEQYF

J gene: TRBJ1-2
V gene: TRBV10-3
CDR3 protein: CAISDDNYGYTF

J gene: TRBJ2-1
V gene: TRBV12-3/TRBV12-4
CDR3 protein: CASSYQRGSLTNEQFF

J gene: TRBJ2-1
V gene: TRBV5-6
CDR3 protein: CASSMRTSGARGHEQFF

J gene: TRBJ2-1
V gene: TRBV11-2
CDR3 protein: CASSFGGEGNEQFF

J gene: TRBJ1-3
V gene: TRBV4-3
CDR3 protein: CASSQGVRDRSSGNTIYF

J gene: TRBJ2-3
V gene: TRBV3-1
CDR3 protein: CASSPGQAENTQYF

J gene: TRBJ2-2
V gene: TRBV7-3
CDR3 protein: CASRGGASWSGELFF

J gene: TRBJ1-1
V gene: TRBV6-2/TRBV6-3
CDR3 protein: CASTEGRNTEAFF

J gene: TRBJ2-7
V gene: TRBV6-5
CDR3 protein: CASSYGAGRTYEQYF

J gene: TRBJ2-3
V gene: TRBV5-6
CDR3 protein: CASSERLVGLGDTQYF